The entry below describes one T cell receptor (beta chain). Germline V gives CDR1 MGHRA, CDR2 YSYEKL. V dropped 3 bases and J dropped 3; count of bases not matched to a gene: 5. The CDR3 loop spans 16 amino acids. These data are taken from a study of cytotoxic CD8 clonotypes in ibrutinib-treated CLL. Approximately 2.2 micrograms of genomic DNA, which was extracted from cryopreserved PBMCs, served as the material used for the TCR beta libraries. Data came from immunoSEQ multiplex PCR; TCRdb stores just in-frame clones and leaves some out. The table includes hundreds of thousands of clones, roughly 85% detected once.

The chain uses TRBV4-1 and TRBJ2-5; 12 nucleotides align to TRBD1. The clonotype originates from a human donor with chronic lymphocytic leukemia. The input for sequencing was PBMCs, taken before ibrutinib treatment. Written as DNA, the CDR3 is TGCGCCAGCAGCCACCCCGGGACAGGGGGCGAAGAGACCCAGTACTTC. It translates to CASSHPGTGGEETQYF.